Listed below are T cell receptor beta chains from one sample, sequenced in a study of shared clonotypes between healthy human individuals. Profiling relied on immunoSEQ multiplex PCR, and the TCRdb table lists in-frame clones only, not all of them. The sample includes 2 million to 3 million clones, 80% to 95% of them seen just once. The sequenced material came from naive CD4+ T cells from PBMCs. The receptor source for this set is a man younger than 35 in good health. Some clones in this sample may be carry-over from other donors' samples. CDR3s include the opening cysteine and the closing phenylalanine or tryptophan. The order of the fields is V gene, J gene, clone size, D gene, CDR3 protein, CDR3 DNA. The D gene is left open where the match is weak. Size is stated for part of the rows, as once, few or many counts, or as a class when the clone is expanded.

V gene: TRBV7-3
J gene: TRBJ1-2
clone size: .
D gene: TRBD1
CDR3 protein: CASSLGTGLNYGYTF
CDR3 DNA: TGTGCCAGCAGCTTAGGGACAGGGCTTAACTATGGCTACACCTTC

V gene: TRBV19
J gene: TRBJ1-2
clone size: .
D gene: .
CDR3 protein: CATSGGFYGYTF
CDR3 DNA: TGTGCCACCTCCGGGGGGTTCTATGGCTACACCTTC

V gene: TRBV9
J gene: TRBJ2-7
clone size: .
D gene: TRBD2
CDR3 protein: CASSGGGSLYEQYF
CDR3 DNA: TGTGCCAGCAGCGGCGGGGGGAGTCTCTACGAGCAGTACTTC

V gene: TRBV5-8
J gene: TRBJ2-1
clone size: .
D gene: TRBD2
CDR3 protein: CASSTSGISWGEQFF
CDR3 DNA: TGTGCCAGCAGTACTAGCGGGATAAGTTGGGGTGAGCAGTTCTTC

V gene: TRBV7-3
J gene: TRBJ1-1
clone size: .
D gene: TRBD1
CDR3 protein: CASSAQGDTEAFF
CDR3 DNA: TGTGCCAGCAGCGCGCAGGGGGACACTGAAGCTTTCTTT

V gene: TRBV7-2
J gene: TRBJ2-2
clone size: .
D gene: .
CDR3 protein: CASNGDAFRPSTGELFF
CDR3 DNA: TGTGCCAGCAACGGTGACGCTTTTCGGCCGTCGACCGGGGAGCTGTTTTTT

V gene: TRBV18
J gene: TRBJ1-4
clone size: .
D gene: TRBD1
CDR3 protein: CASSLGTGTEKLFF
CDR3 DNA: TGTGCCAGCTCACTCGGGACAGGGACTGAAAAACTGTTTTTT

V gene: TRBV7-2
J gene: TRBJ2-7
clone size: .
D gene: TRBD2
CDR3 protein: CASSFRAGGSSYYEQYF
CDR3 DNA: TGTGCCAGCAGCTTTAGGGCGGGGGGGTCCTCTTACTACGAGCAGTACTTC

V gene: TRBV7-3
J gene: TRBJ2-2
clone size: .
D gene: TRBD1
CDR3 protein: CASSPLGQGTGELFF
CDR3 DNA: TGTGCCAGCAGCCCCCTAGGACAGGGGACCGGGGAGCTGTTTTTT

V gene: TRBV28
J gene: TRBJ1-4
clone size: .
D gene: .
CDR3 protein: CASSLFRGGNEKLFF
CDR3 DNA: TGTGCCAGCAGTTTATTTAGGGGGGGTAATGAAAAACTGTTTTTT

V gene: TRBV2
J gene: TRBJ1-2
clone size: once
D gene: TRBD1
CDR3 protein: CASSVPGQGAVNYGYTF
CDR3 DNA: TGTGCCAGCAGTGTCCCGGGACAGGGGGCAGTTAACTATGGCTACACCTTC

V gene: TRBV7-8
J gene: TRBJ2-7
clone size: .
D gene: TRBD2
CDR3 protein: CASSGGLAGVGEQYF
CDR3 DNA: TGTGCCAGCAGCGGGGGACTAGCGGGAGTGGGTGAGCAGTACTTC

V gene: TRBV4-1
J gene: TRBJ1-5
clone size: .
D gene: TRBD1
CDR3 protein: CASSPTQGNQPQHF
CDR3 DNA: TGCGCCAGCAGCCCAACACAGGGGAATCAGCCCCAGCATTTT

V gene: TRBV5-4
J gene: TRBJ2-5
clone size: .
D gene: .
CDR3 protein: CASSSAVAAQETQYF
CDR3 DNA: TGTGCCAGCAGCTCGGCCGTAGCGGCCCAAGAGACCCAGTACTTC

V gene: TRBV7-9
J gene: TRBJ2-4
clone size: .
D gene: TRBD2
CDR3 protein: CASSFQIAGRHIQYF
CDR3 DNA: TGTGCCAGCAGCTTCCAAATAGCGGGAAGACACATTCAGTACTTC

V gene: TRBV4-1
J gene: TRBJ2-1
clone size: .
D gene: .
CDR3 protein: CASSQEGGMGGPWNEQFF
CDR3 DNA: TGCGCCAGCAGCCAAGAAGGGGGCATGGGGGGCCCATGGAATGAGCAGTTCTTC

V gene: TRBV18
J gene: TRBJ1-1
clone size: few
D gene: TRBD1
CDR3 protein: CASSSQGAEAFF
CDR3 DNA: TGTGCCAGCTCATCGCAGGGGGCTGAAGCTTTCTTT

V gene: TRBV2
J gene: TRBJ2-3
clone size: once
D gene: .
CDR3 protein: CASSEGRTDTQYF
CDR3 DNA: TGTGCCAGCAGTGAAGGCCGCACAGATACGCAGTATTTT

V gene: TRBV29-1
J gene: TRBJ1-4
clone size: .
D gene: TRBD1
CDR3 protein: CSVGGTGGSEKLFF
CDR3 DNA: TGCAGCGTAGGCGGGACAGGGGGGAGTGAAAAACTGTTTTTT

V gene: TRBV9
J gene: TRBJ2-2
clone size: .
D gene: .
CDR3 protein: CASSSAGELFF
CDR3 DNA: TGTGCCAGCAGCTCAGCTGGGGAGCTGTTTTTT

V gene: TRBV30
J gene: TRBJ1-2
clone size: .
D gene: .
CDR3 protein: CACSGTLNYGYTF
CDR3 DNA: TGTGCCTGCTCAGGGACCCTAAACTATGGCTACACCTTC

V gene: TRBV7-9
J gene: TRBJ2-3
clone size: .
D gene: .
CDR3 protein: CASSLSFVGWGGQNTQYF
CDR3 DNA: TGTGCCAGCAGCTTATCTTTCGTCGGCTGGGGGGGACAAAATACGCAGTATTTT

V gene: TRBV11-2
J gene: TRBJ1-5
clone size: .
D gene: .
CDR3 protein: CASSFDTNSNQPQHF
CDR3 DNA: TGTGCCAGCAGCTTTGACACAAATAGCAATCAGCCCCAGCATTTT

V gene: TRBV4-1
J gene: TRBJ2-3
clone size: .
D gene: .
CDR3 protein: CASSPQDSTDTQYF
CDR3 DNA: TGCGCCAGCAGCCCCCAGGACAGCACAGATACGCAGTATTTT

V gene: TRBV6-5
J gene: TRBJ1-1
clone size: .
D gene: .
CDR3 protein: CASSYSNAVNTEAFF
CDR3 DNA: TGTGCCAGCAGTTACTCGAATGCAGTGAACACTGAAGCTTTCTTT

V gene: TRBV5-1
J gene: TRBJ2-7
clone size: .
D gene: TRBD2
CDR3 protein: CASSLQASGLTLGLFEQYF
CDR3 DNA: TGCGCCAGCAGCTTGCAGGCTAGCGGGCTGACACTGGGGCTTTTCGAGCAGTACTTC

V gene: TRBV19
J gene: TRBJ2-1
clone size: .
D gene: .
CDR3 protein: CASSILYGFEQFF
CDR3 DNA: TGTGCCAGTAGTATATTGTATGGTTTTGAGCAGTTCTTC

V gene: TRBV19
J gene: TRBJ2-7
clone size: .
D gene: TRBD1
CDR3 protein: CASSIWQGAPGEQYF
CDR3 DNA: TGTGCCAGTAGTATTTGGCAGGGGGCGCCGGGAGAGCAGTACTTC

V gene: TRBV5-1
J gene: TRBJ1-1
clone size: .
D gene: .
CDR3 protein: CASSLDGLKTEAFF
CDR3 DNA: TGCGCCAGCAGCTTAGACGGGCTGAAAACTGAAGCTTTCTTT

V gene: TRBV2
J gene: TRBJ2-1
clone size: .
D gene: .
CDR3 protein: CASSEPYNEQFF
CDR3 DNA: TGTGCCAGCAGTGAGCCCTACAATGAGCAGTTCTTC

V gene: TRBV5-1
J gene: TRBJ2-2
clone size: .
D gene: .
CDR3 protein: CASSWEGIARTGELFF
CDR3 DNA: TGCGCCAGCAGCTGGGAAGGGATCGCTCGAACCGGGGAGCTGTTTTTT

V gene: TRBV6-5
J gene: TRBJ1-1
clone size: .
D gene: .
CDR3 protein: CASSLRGPDTEAFF
CDR3 DNA: TGTGCCAGCAGTTTGCGGGGGCCGGACACTGAAGCTTTCTTT

V gene: TRBV5-1
J gene: TRBJ1-5
clone size: few
D gene: .
CDR3 protein: CASSPGQSNQPQHF
CDR3 DNA: TGCGCCAGCAGCCCCGGACAGAGCAATCAGCCCCAGCATTTT

V gene: TRBV28
J gene: TRBJ2-1
clone size: .
D gene: .
CDR3 protein: CASSFGPIIYNEQFF
CDR3 DNA: TGTGCCAGCAGTTTCGGGCCGATCATCTACAATGAGCAGTTCTTC

V gene: TRBV2
J gene: TRBJ1-2
clone size: once
D gene: .
CDR3 protein: CASSPLGGGYGYTF
CDR3 DNA: TGTGCCAGCAGTCCCTTGGGGGGCGGCTATGGCTACACCTTC

V gene: TRBV7-6
J gene: TRBJ2-1
clone size: .
D gene: TRBD1
CDR3 protein: CASSLAWTGGKNEQFF
CDR3 DNA: TGTGCCAGCAGCTTAGCTTGGACAGGGGGCAAGAATGAGCAGTTCTTC

V gene: TRBV5-1
J gene: TRBJ2-7
clone size: once
D gene: .
CDR3 protein: CASSYPPGRVRDEQYF
CDR3 DNA: TGCGCCAGCAGCTACCCACCGGGCCGAGTGAGGGACGAGCAGTACTTC

V gene: TRBV2
J gene: TRBJ2-7
clone size: .
D gene: TRBD2
CDR3 protein: CASSESSGSLYEQYF
CDR3 DNA: TGTGCCAGCAGCGAATCTAGCGGGAGTCTCTACGAGCAGTACTTC

V gene: TRBV14
J gene: TRBJ1-1
clone size: .
D gene: .
CDR3 protein: CASSQDRRGSAFF
CDR3 DNA: TGTGCCAGCAGCCAAGATCGTCGAGGGAGCGCTTTCTTT

V gene: TRBV18
J gene: TRBJ1-2
clone size: .
D gene: .
CDR3 protein: CASSPMQANYGYTF
CDR3 DNA: TGTGCCAGCTCACCAATGCAGGCTAACTATGGCTACACCTTC

V gene: TRBV15
J gene: TRBJ2-7
clone size: .
D gene: TRBD1
CDR3 protein: CATSRLFGQGFDEQYF
CDR3 DNA: TGTGCCACCAGCAGACTTTTTGGACAGGGGTTCGACGAGCAGTACTTC

V gene: TRBV14
J gene: TRBJ2-1
clone size: .
D gene: TRBD2
CDR3 protein: CASRYLAEPNEQFF
CDR3 DNA: TGTGCCAGCAGATACCTAGCGGAACCCAATGAGCAGTTCTTC

V gene: TRBV6-1
J gene: TRBJ1-5
clone size: .
D gene: .
CDR3 protein: CASSEQGQLSNQPQHF
CDR3 DNA: TGTGCCAGCAGTGAACAGGGGCAACTGAGCAATCAGCCCCAGCATTTT

V gene: TRBV5-1
J gene: TRBJ2-3
clone size: .
D gene: .
CDR3 protein: CASSLEAFVDTQYF
CDR3 DNA: TGCGCCAGCAGCTTGGAGGCCTTCGTAGATACGCAGTATTTT

V gene: TRBV11-1
J gene: TRBJ1-1
clone size: once
D gene: TRBD1
CDR3 protein: CASSPRDRGGITEAFF
CDR3 DNA: TGTGCCAGCAGCCCGCGGGACAGGGGGGGGATAACTGAAGCTTTCTTT

V gene: TRBV30
J gene: TRBJ1-4
clone size: .
D gene: .
CDR3 protein: CAWNRLGATNEKLFF
CDR3 DNA: TGTGCCTGGAACAGACTGGGGGCAACTAATGAAAAACTGTTTTTT

V gene: TRBV7-2
J gene: TRBJ2-1
clone size: .
D gene: TRBD1
CDR3 protein: CASSFGQGGYNEQFF
CDR3 DNA: TGTGCCAGCAGCTTCGGACAGGGCGGCTACAATGAGCAGTTCTTC